This entry describes one TCR beta chain. This clone was seen a single time. Its antigen is still unknown. The input lacks base qualities; no much larger clone sits a single base away. Healthy HIV-negative adults with no recently reported acute infections or vaccinations were included as donors. Every donor was a Caucasian adult residing in Nashville, Tennessee, USA. CD4+ T cells were enriched by magnetic negative selection, after which naive cells were positively selected on CD45RA and the negative fraction was taken as the memory subset. Blood was obtained by leukapheresis, after which PBMCs were separated by Ficoll-Histopaque density gradient centrifugation and cryopreserved in liquid nitrogen vapor phase. Analytical flow cytometry was used to check the purity and quantity of each magnetically sorted T cell population. From each sorted fraction, genomic DNA was isolated and quantified by UV absorbance on a Nanodrop 2000c.

Using the deep immunoSEQ assay, TCR CDR3 regions were amplified from genomic DNA by multiplex PCR. For each cell subset, the extracted genomic DNA was distributed evenly across all wells of several immunoSEQ 96-well plates, and each plate served as one replicate. For sorted subsets, about 220 ng of genomic DNA, equivalent to 30,000 or so T cell genomes, went into each replicate PCR. Purified libraries were quantified with a Qubit 3.0 fluorometer, sized on a Bioanalyzer 2100, and re-quantified with the KAPA Library Quantification kit. Each immunoSEQ 96-well plate was sequenced on its own single-read 150-cycle Illumina NextSeq 550 flow cell. In the original analysis: Because the immunoSEQ output included only junctional sequences and no quality scores, the filtering could not be the same as the filtering used for full-length reads. To assign V/J genes and CDR3, sequences were annotated against IMGT germline references using PyIR, a Python wrapper for IgBLAST v1.9. Reads were filtered out if the reads had weak V/J assignments (E-value above 1e-6), no CDR3, stop codons, out-of-frame junctions, or ambiguous translated residues. V3J clonotypes were defined as sequences sharing an identical inferred V gene, J gene, and CDR3 amino acid sequence. Percentage overlap between repertoires was calculated by dividing the number of shared unique clonotypes by the size of the smaller repertoire. RTK rarefaction, the Chao1 estimator, and Recon v2.1 estimates of unobserved clonotypes were used to assess repertoire richness. OLGA was used to compute generation probabilities for all TCRbeta clonotypes that the gDNA method yielded from four donors. Here the immuneACCESS table is served through TCRdb, limited to in-frame sequences with V and J called. Missing clones are a known gap in these copies; in checked studies unresolved V genes cover under half, and the rest lacks a known reason. V, J and clone size reflect that table, while D and trimming were determined from the DNA. The sample table contains under 650,000 clones; only one count was recorded for 90% to 97% of them. The ten largest clones add up to 0.055% to 0.075% of the sample.

The data originate from a study of shared clonotypes between healthy human individuals (dated by TCRdb to the early 2020s). Turning to the overall study: Two women and a few men aged 18 to 49 years were included in the cohort. Per donor, three plates each were used for CD4 naive and CD4 memory, two for CD8 naive, and one for CD8 memory. To estimate repertoire size and how much clonotypes are shared between individuals, the study performed deep sequencing of blood TCR repertoires from five healthy adults. Libraries were prepared and TCR repertoires were sequenced by different laboratories using diverse techniques, in order to increase sequencing depth and limit assay-specific biases. Leukapheresis yielded between about 0.94 and 10 billion PBMCs per donor. What the work shows at the level of the full study, not this receptor alone: Estimated clonotype richness was generally larger for naive than for memory subsets. Rarefaction of sorted-subset datasets indicated incomplete sequencing despite the large sequencing depth. Sampling was restricted to blood, and TCR repertoires in tissue are likely to differ from TCR repertoires in blood. Higher generation probabilities were observed for clonotypes shared by all four sorted-subset donors than for non-shared clonotypes. Sharing across a handful of donors was observed for roughly 5.4% of naive CD4, 3% to 4% of naive CD8, 2% to 2.5% of memory CD4, and 0.4% of memory CD8 clonotypes. Pairwise subsampling led to the expectation that sequencing depth would affect the degree of clonotype sharing among donors. The small number of donors limited the genetic and exposure-history diversity represented.

In the germline V gene, CDR1 corresponds to SGHRS and CDR2 to YFSETQ. Its CDR3 holds 15 amino acids, cysteine through phenylalanine. Of the read, only the CDR3 DNA is kept; its 45 bases are in frame from base 1. Germline trimming amounts to 2 bases on V and 5 bases on J, with 4 as the count of junction bases outside the gene matches. The sample taken for sequencing was naive CD4+ T cells sorted from blood. The cell subset or site tag for this specimen amounts to: CD45RA+ positively selected. This TCR came from a woman aged 30 to 39 in good health. The V and J segments used are TRBV5-1 and TRBJ2-5; 12 bases in the junction line up with TRBD2. The DNA sequence is given as TGCGCCAGCAGCTTTCCCGGGACTAGCGGGGAGACCCAGTACTTC. It is translated as CASSFPGTSGETQYF.